Sequencing of this T cell receptor (beta chain) was carried out in a study of blood T cell repertoires in COVID-19. This table comes from immunoSEQ multiplex PCR, and its TCRdb copy is limited to in-frame clones, with some not included. The sample lists roughly 180,000 clones; approximately 79% were seen once. The CDR3 runs 12 residues. In germline, CDR1 is MNHEY, CDR2 SVGAGI. Trimming took off 8 bases at V and 4 bases at J, with 12 bases between the two ends. The specimen sequenced was peripheral blood. The source of this sequence is a man in his 60s with active or convalescent COVID-19. The chain joins TRBV6-5 to TRBJ2-7; possibly TRBD1 for D (6 bases). The CDR3 is CASGTLAYEQYF. CDR3 in DNA: TGTGCCAGCGGGACATTAGCGTACGAGCAGTACTTC.